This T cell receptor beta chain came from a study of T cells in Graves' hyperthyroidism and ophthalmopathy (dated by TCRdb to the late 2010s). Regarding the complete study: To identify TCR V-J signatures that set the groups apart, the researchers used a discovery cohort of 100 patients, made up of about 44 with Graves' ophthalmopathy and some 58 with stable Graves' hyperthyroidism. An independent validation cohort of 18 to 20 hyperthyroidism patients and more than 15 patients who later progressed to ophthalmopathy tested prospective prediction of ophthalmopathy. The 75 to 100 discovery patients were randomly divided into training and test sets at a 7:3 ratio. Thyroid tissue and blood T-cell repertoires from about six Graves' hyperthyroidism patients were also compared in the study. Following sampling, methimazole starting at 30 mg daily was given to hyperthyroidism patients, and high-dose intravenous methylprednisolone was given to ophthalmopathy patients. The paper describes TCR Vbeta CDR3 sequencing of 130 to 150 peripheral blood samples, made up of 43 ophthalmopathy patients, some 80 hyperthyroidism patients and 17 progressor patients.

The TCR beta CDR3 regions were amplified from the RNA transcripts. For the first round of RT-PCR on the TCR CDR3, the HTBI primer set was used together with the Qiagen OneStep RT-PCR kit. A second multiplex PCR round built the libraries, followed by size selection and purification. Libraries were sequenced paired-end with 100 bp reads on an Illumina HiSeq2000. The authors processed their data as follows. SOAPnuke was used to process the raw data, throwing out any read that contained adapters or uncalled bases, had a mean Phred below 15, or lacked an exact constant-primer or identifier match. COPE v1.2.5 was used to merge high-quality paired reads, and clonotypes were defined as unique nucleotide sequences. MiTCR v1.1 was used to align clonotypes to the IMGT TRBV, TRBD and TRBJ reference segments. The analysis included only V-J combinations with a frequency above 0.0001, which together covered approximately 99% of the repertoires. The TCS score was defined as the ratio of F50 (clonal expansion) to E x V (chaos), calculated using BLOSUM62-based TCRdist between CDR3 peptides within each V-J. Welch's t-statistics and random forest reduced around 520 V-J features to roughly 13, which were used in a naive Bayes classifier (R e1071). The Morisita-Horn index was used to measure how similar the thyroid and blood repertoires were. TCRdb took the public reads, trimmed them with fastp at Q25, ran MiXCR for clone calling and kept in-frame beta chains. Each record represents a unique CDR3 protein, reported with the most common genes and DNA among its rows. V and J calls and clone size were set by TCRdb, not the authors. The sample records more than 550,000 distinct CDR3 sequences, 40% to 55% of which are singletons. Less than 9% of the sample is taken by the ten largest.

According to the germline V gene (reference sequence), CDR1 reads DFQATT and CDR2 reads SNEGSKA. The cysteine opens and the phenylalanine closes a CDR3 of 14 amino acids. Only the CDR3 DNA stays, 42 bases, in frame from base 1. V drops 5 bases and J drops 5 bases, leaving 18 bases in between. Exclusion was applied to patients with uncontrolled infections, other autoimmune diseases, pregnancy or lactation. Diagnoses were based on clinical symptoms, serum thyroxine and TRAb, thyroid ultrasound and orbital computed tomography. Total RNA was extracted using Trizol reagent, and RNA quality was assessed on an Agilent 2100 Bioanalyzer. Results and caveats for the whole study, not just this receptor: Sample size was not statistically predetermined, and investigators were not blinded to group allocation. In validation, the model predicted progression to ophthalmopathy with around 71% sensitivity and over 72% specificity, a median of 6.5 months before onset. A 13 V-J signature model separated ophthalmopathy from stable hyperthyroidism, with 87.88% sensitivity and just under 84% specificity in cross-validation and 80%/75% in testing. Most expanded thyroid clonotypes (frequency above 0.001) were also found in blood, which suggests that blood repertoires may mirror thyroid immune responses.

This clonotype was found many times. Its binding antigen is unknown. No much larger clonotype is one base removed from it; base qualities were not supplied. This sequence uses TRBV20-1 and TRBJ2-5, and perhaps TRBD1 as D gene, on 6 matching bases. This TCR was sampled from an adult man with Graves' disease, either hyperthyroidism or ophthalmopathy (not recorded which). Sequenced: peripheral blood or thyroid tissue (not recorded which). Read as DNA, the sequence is TGCAGTGCTTATAGTCAACAGGGTGCTGAGACCCAGTACTTC. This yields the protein CSAYSQQGAETQYF.